A selection of T cell receptor beta chains follows, all from one sample in a study of shared clonotypes between healthy human individuals. Using immunoSEQ multiplex PCR, the repertoire was profiled, and TCRdb retains in-frame clones only, with some absent. The sample shows 2 million to 3 million clones, approximately 94% of them seen only once. Specimen: naive CD4+ T cells from PBMCs. Receptors originate from a man aged 18 to 29 in good health. Some clones in this sample may be carry-over from other donors' samples. The CDR3 runs from the conserved cysteine through the conserved F or W. The D gene is left open where the match is weak. Only part of the rows carry a size: once, few, many, or a class if the clone is expanded.

TRBV6-6	-	-	TRBJ1-3	CASSPDSSGNTIYF	TGTGCCAGCAGTCCGGACAGCTCTGGAAACACCATATATTTT
TRBV4-3	TRBD2	-	TRBJ2-7	CASSQVGLAENYEQYF	TGCGCCAGCAGCCAGGTCGGTCTAGCGGAAAACTACGAGCAGTACTTC
TRBV29-1	-	-	TRBJ2-3	CSIRGTPSTDTQYF	TGCAGCATAAGGGGGACCCCTAGCACAGATACGCAGTATTTT
TRBV4-1	TRBD2	-	TRBJ2-3	CASSLGGRELDTQYF	TGCGCCAGCAGCCTCGGAGGGCGGGAGTTAGATACGCAGTATTTT
TRBV5-1	TRBD1	-	TRBJ2-3	CASSGGQGGDTQYF	TGCGCCAGCAGCGGGGGACAGGGAGGAGATACGCAGTATTTT
TRBV19	-	few	TRBJ1-1	CASSIVLPKGTEAFF	TGTGCCAGTAGTATAGTTCTCCCGAAGGGGACTGAAGCTTTCTTT
TRBV5-4	-	-	TRBJ1-1	CASSPGTVTEAFF	TGTGCCAGCAGCCCGGGGACCGTCACTGAAGCTTTCTTT
TRBV15	TRBD2	-	TRBJ2-7	CATSSGRFDEQYF	TGTGCCACCAGCAGCGGGAGGTTCGACGAGCAGTACTTC
TRBV19	-	-	TRBJ2-1	CASSIVGNEQFF	TGTGCCAGTAGTATAGTGGGAAATGAGCAGTTCTTC
TRBV11-2	-	few	TRBJ1-1	CASSLDLYDMNTEAFF	TGTGCCAGCAGCTTAGATCTGTATGATATGAACACTGAAGCTTTCTTT
TRBV5-1	-	-	TRBJ2-5	CASSPGSPQETQYF	TGCGCCAGCAGCCCCGGCTCACCCCAAGAGACCCAGTACTTC
TRBV5-6	-	-	TRBJ2-5	CASRGLQETQYF	TGTGCCAGCAGAGGGTTACAAGAGACCCAGTACTTC
TRBV18	-	-	TRBJ2-7	CASSPLAGVYEQYF	TGTGCCAGCTCACCACTCGCAGGGGTCTACGAGCAGTACTTC
TRBV28	-	-	TRBJ2-7	CASSFRERDEQYF	TGTGCCAGCAGTTTTAGGGAGAGGGACGAGCAGTACTTC
TRBV30	TRBD2	-	TRBJ2-5	CAWNDQGTSGETQYF	TGTGCCTGGAATGATCAAGGGACTAGCGGAGAGACCCAGTACTTC
TRBV30	TRBD1	-	TRBJ1-6	CAWSAGQGFDSPLHF	TGTGCCTGGAGTGCGGGACAGGGATTCGATTCACCCCTCCACTTT
TRBV5-8	-	-	TRBJ1-5	CASSLHRNQPQHF	TGTGCCAGCAGCTTGCACAGGAATCAGCCCCAGCATTTT
TRBV5-1	TRBD1	few	TRBJ1-1	CASSFLGTEGEAFF	TGCGCCAGCAGCTTCCTAGGGACAGAAGGGGAAGCTTTCTTT
TRBV29-1	-	-	TRBJ1-2	CSVDQHDGPYGYTF	TGCAGCGTTGATCAACACGACGGTCCCTATGGCTACACCTTC
TRBV5-1	-	-	TRBJ2-5	CASSLQGTVEETQYF	TGCGCCAGCAGCCTACAAGGGACCGTTGAAGAGACCCAGTACTTC
TRBV18	-	-	TRBJ2-1	CASSPWTGLTYNEQFF	TGTGCCAGCTCACCGTGGACTGGCCTTACCTACAATGAGCAGTTCTTC
TRBV5-5	TRBD1	-	TRBJ1-3	CASSFISGQGGNTIYF	TGTGCCAGCAGCTTCATATCGGGACAGGGTGGAAACACCATATATTTT
TRBV5-4	TRBD2	-	TRBJ2-7	CASSTAASGPYEQYF	TGTGCCAGCAGCACGGCGGCTAGCGGCCCCTACGAGCAGTACTTC
TRBV27	TRBD1	few	TRBJ1-5	CASSEQGSGQPQHF	TGTGCCAGCAGCGAACAGGGGTCAGGTCAGCCCCAGCATTTT
TRBV7-9	-	-	TRBJ2-7	CASSPRASSYEQYF	TGTGCCAGCAGTCCCAGGGCAAGCTCCTACGAGCAGTACTTC
TRBV5-4	-	once	TRBJ1-4	CASSLGPEKLFF	TGTGCCAGCAGCTTAGGTCCCGAAAAACTGTTTTTT
TRBV29-1	TRBD2	-	TRBJ2-5	CSVPRTSGSFLETQYF	TGCAGCGTTCCCAGGACTAGCGGGAGTTTTCTCGAGACCCAGTACTTC
TRBV15	TRBD1	-	TRBJ1-2	CATSRAVGTEYGYTF	TGTGCCACCAGCAGAGCGGTAGGGACAGAGTATGGCTACACCTTC
TRBV6-6	-	-	TRBJ2-1	CASSPGSYNEQFF	TGTGCCAGCTCACCGGGCTCCTACAATGAGCAGTTCTTC
TRBV11-2	-	-	TRBJ2-7	CASSLGSGGSYEQYF	TGTGCCAGCAGCTTAGGAAGTGGCGGCTCCTACGAGCAGTACTTC
TRBV21-1	-	-	TRBJ2-2	CATDTGTSDRALMGTGELFF	TGTGCCACCGACACCGGAACTTCAGACAGGGCCTTAATGGGGACCGGGGAGCTGTTTTTT
TRBV5-8	-	-	TRBJ2-5	CASSNTLGRPQETQYF	TGTGCCAGCAGCAATACCCTGGGCCGTCCCCAAGAGACCCAGTACTTC
TRBV6-5	-	-	TRBJ2-4	CASRSGTLAKNIQYF	TGTGCCAGCAGAAGCGGTACCCTAGCCAAAAACATTCAGTACTTC
TRBV30	-	-	TRBJ2-3	CAWSRLDTQYF	TGTGCCTGGAGTAGACTAGATACGCAGTATTTT
TRBV19	-	-	TRBJ1-5	CASKGDRRREQPQHF	TGTGCCAGTAAGGGAGACAGGCGGCGAGAGCAGCCCCAGCATTTT
TRBV6-5	TRBD2	-	TRBJ2-3	CASSYSTSGRADTQYF	TGTGCCAGCAGTTACTCTACTAGCGGGAGGGCAGATACGCAGTATTTT
TRBV27	-	once	TRBJ1-2	CASWGAENYGYTF	TGTGCCAGTTGGGGTGCGGAAAACTATGGCTACACCTTC
TRBV19	-	-	TRBJ1-1	CASSRARNTEAFF	TGTGCCAGTAGTAGGGCTAGGAACACTGAAGCTTTCTTT
TRBV6-1	-	-	TRBJ2-3	CASSELWGAPYTDTQYF	TGTGCCAGCAGTGAACTATGGGGGGCACCTTACACAGATACGCAGTATTTT
TRBV2	TRBD2	-	TRBJ2-3	CASSEPREGRTDTQYF	TGTGCCAGCAGTGAACCTAGGGAGGGGAGGACAGATACGCAGTATTTT
TRBV5-4	TRBD1	-	TRBJ1-3	CASSVPGTGQGNTIYF	TGTGCCAGCAGCGTCCCGGGGACAGGGCAAGGAAACACCATATATTTT
TRBV18	-	-	TRBJ1-5	CASSQLGNQPQHF	TGTGCCAGCTCACAACTAGGGAATCAGCCCCAGCATTTT
TRBV5-1	TRBD1	-	TRBJ2-7	CASSVPGQLFDEQYF	TGCGCCAGCAGCGTTCCGGGACAGCTTTTCGACGAGCAGTACTTC
TRBV28	-	-	TRBJ1-1	CASISYRRLSMNTEAFF	TGTGCCAGCATCTCTTATAGACGGCTGTCCATGAACACTGAAGCTTTCTTT
TRBV7-3	TRBD2	-	TRBJ2-7	CASSLTAGEEYEQYF	TGTGCCAGCAGCTTAACAGCGGGGGAGGAATACGAGCAGTACTTC
TRBV13	TRBD2	-	TRBJ2-7	CASSPTSALSSYEQYF	TGTGCCAGCAGCCCGACTAGCGCCCTAAGCTCCTACGAGCAGTACTTC
TRBV5-1	-	once	TRBJ2-1	CASSLVQGGYNEQFF	TGCGCCAGCAGCTTGGTACAGGGCGGATACAATGAGCAGTTCTTC
TRBV6-5	TRBD1	-	TRBJ2-4	CASSMGQGNIQYF	TGTGCCAGCAGTATGGGACAGGGGAACATTCAGTACTTC
TRBV7-9	-	-	TRBJ2-1	CASSSWSGSSSYNEQFF	TGTGCCAGCAGCTCCTGGAGCGGGTCCAGCTCCTACAATGAGCAGTTCTTC
TRBV6-5	TRBD1	-	TRBJ1-4	CASSRQGSEKLFF	TGTGCCAGCAGTAGACAGGGTAGTGAAAAACTGTTTTTT
TRBV5-1	-	once	TRBJ2-3	CASVGVQDTQYF	TGCGCCAGCGTGGGGGTTCAAGATACGCAGTATTTT
TRBV7-9	-	-	TRBJ1-2	CASSHITGSGFLGGGYTF	TGTGCCAGCAGCCATATCACCGGGTCGGGATTCCTCGGCGGGGGCTACACCTTC
TRBV27	-	-	TRBJ1-2	CASSLRQTLEDYTF	TGTGCCAGCAGTTTAAGACAGACGCTAGAAGACTACACCTTC
TRBV30	-	-	TRBJ1-5	CAWRDVFTGDKPQHF	TGTGCCTGGAGAGACGTCTTTACGGGCGATAAGCCCCAGCATTTT
TRBV19	-	once	TRBJ2-7	CATKGQGLSYEQYF	TGTGCCACCAAGGGGCAGGGCCTCTCCTACGAGCAGTACTTC
TRBV28	TRBD2	once	TRBJ2-3	CASSSIGSGRATDTQYF	TGTGCCAGCAGTTCTATAGGTAGCGGGAGGGCCACAGATACGCAGTATTTT
TRBV6-5	TRBD1	-	TRBJ1-2	CASSPGVTGGYGYTF	TGTGCCAGCAGCCCGGGTGTGACAGGGGGCTATGGCTACACCTTC
TRBV2	TRBD1	-	TRBJ2-5	CASRTGVGAQYF	TGTGCCTCCCGAACAGGGGTTGGAGCCCAGTACTTC
TRBV2	TRBD1	-	TRBJ1-5	CASSVQGTLNNQPQHF	TGTGCCAGCAGCGTACAGGGGACCCTTAACAATCAGCCCCAGCATTTT